These 17 T cell receptor beta chains share one sample of origin, sequenced in a study of post-analysis software for immune sequencing data. Libraries were made from TCR beta cDNA, and they carried unique molecular identifiers. A single record per CDR3 protein comes from TCRdb applying MiXCR to the PCR reads. The sample lists fewer than 900,000 distinct CDR3 sequences, around 46% occurring once. Study-wide points: Four or five TRBV segments (TRBV5-6, TRBV5-1 and TRBV20-1 among them) occurred more frequently in patients than in controls.

The antigens for these receptors are not known. Sequencing was carried out using blood. The source of these receptors is a girl aged 10 to 17 with multiple sclerosis.

This clonotype was counted a few times. This chain uses TRBV20-1 with TRBJ2-1; D call uncertain. Trimming shortened V by 6 bases and J by 0 bases, and 6 bases separated the two germline ends. This CDR3 has 12 amino acids. Germline assignment: CDR1 DFQATT and CDR2 SNEGSKA (reference sequence). This CDR3 reads CSATVSYNEQFF. CDR3 sequence (DNA): TGCAGTGCAACGGTCTCCTACAATGAGCAGTTCTTC.

This chain uses TRBV7-2 with TRBJ2-5; 11 bases agree with TRBD2. Trimming cost V 5 bases and J 2 bases; bases outside gene matches: 7. Germline values: CDR1 SGHTA, CDR2 FQGNSA. The CDR3 runs to 16 residues. The CDR3 DNA reads as TGTGCCAGCAGCCCACAGGGACTAGCGGCTCAAGAGACCCAGTACTTC. Translated, it gives CASSPQGLAAQETQYF.

The rearrangement joins TRBV4-1 to TRBJ2-3; 7 nucleotides match TRBD1. CDR1 and CDR2 from the germline V gene are MGHRA and YSYEKL. The CDR3 runs to 17 residues. V lost 0 bases and J lost 3; bases outside the gene matches: 9. The CDR3 region has the DNA TGCGCCAGCAGCCAAGACGGCGCCGGGACAGTAACAGATACGCAGTATTTT. Translated, it gives CASSQDGAGTVTDTQYF.

The table lists this clonotype with a few counts. J is TRBJ2-1 and V is TRBV6-2 or TRBV6-3; a weak D match, TRBD1 (6 bases). Germline loops: CDR1 MNHEY, CDR2 SVGEGT. With 4 bases removed from V and 8 bases from J, the gap between germline ends came to 12 bases. The CDR3 length is 13 residues. The CDR3 protein is CASSSTGFHEQFF. CDR3 bases: TGTGCCAGCAGTTCCACAGGGTTCCATGAGCAGTTCTTC.

V gene TRBV20-1 combines with J gene TRBJ2-7; possible D gene TRBD1, 6 bases. The CDR3 runs 12 residues. Trimming cost V 3 bases and J 6 bases, with 12 bases left between them. CDR1 is DFQATT and CDR2 is SNEGSKA in the germline V gene (reference sequence). The CDR3 region is CSARQGISEQYF. The DNA of the CDR3 is TGCAGTGCTAGGCAGGGGATTAGCGAGCAGTACTTC.

The sample holds a few counts of this clonotype. This chain uses TRBV9 with TRBJ2-3; 11 bases fit TRBD2. This CDR3 is built from 17 residues. J gave up 4 bases and V 0 bases, and 7 bases lay outside the gene matches. Germline V CDR1 and CDR2: SGDLS, YYNGEE. The CDR3 DNA reads as TGTGCCAGCAGCGTAGCCCCGGGACTAGCGGATTCAGATACGCAGTATTTT. It yields the protein CASSVAPGLADSDTQYF.

This clonotype has just a few counts. The chain's CDR3 is CATGARIEQYF. The DNA for the CDR3 is TGTGCCACCGGGGCGCGGATAGAGCAGTACTTC. V and J are TRBV28 and TRBJ2-7, with D perhaps matching TRBD1 or TRBD2 (5 bases each). V was trimmed by 10 bases and J by 7 bases, leaving 14 bases between them. CDR1 MDHEN and CDR2 SYDVKM come from the germline V gene. This CDR3 contains 11 residues.

This clonotype came up a few times. This chain joins TRBV10-3 and TRBJ2-4; 8 bases agree with TRBD2. Germline V gene lookup returns CDR1 ENHRY and CDR2 SYGVKD. This CDR3 spans 14 amino acids. The junction had 15 bases not matched to a gene; V was cut back by 7 bases and J by 13 bases. The CDR3: CAITWDSSGREQYF. The CDR3 coding sequence is TGTGCCATCACCTGGGACTCCAGCGGGAGAGAGCAGTACTTC.

The J gene is TRBJ2-5, the V gene TRBV5-1; D could derive from TRBD1 or TRBD2 (5 bases each). The CDR3 extends over 19 amino acids. V lost 3 bases and J lost 5, with 29 bases in between. Germline-derived CDR1 and CDR2 are SGHRS and YFSETQ. CDR3 coding DNA: TGCGCCAGCAGCTGGACATCAACCGGGTCCCAGCGAGGGCAGGAGACCCAGTACTTC. Its translation is CASSWTSTGSQRGQETQYF.

This clonotype has a handful of counts. The gene calls are TRBV11-1 and TRBJ2-1; TRBD2 matches 8 bases. Losses at the gene ends were 3 bases for V and 7 bases for J; bases not matched to a gene: 14. CDR1 SGHAT and CDR2 FQDESV come from the germline V gene (reference sequence). This CDR3 comprises 17 residues. The CDR3 spells CASSFPLRTSSKNEQFF. The CDR3 DNA follows: TGTGCCAGCAGCTTTCCCCTAAGGACTAGCTCGAAGAATGAGCAGTTCTTC.

The chain carries TRBV13 and TRBJ2-7; D gene unclear. Trimming removed 4 bases at V and 3 bases at J, with 10 bases between. This CDR3 spans 13 amino acids. Germline V CDR1 and CDR2: PRHDT, FYEKMQ (reference sequence). The CDR3 spells CASSSQPFYEQYF. For the CDR3, the DNA is TGTGCCAGCAGCTCCCAGCCGTTCTACGAGCAGTACTTC. The full variable domain, in which reference TRBV13 and TRBJ2-7 provide the parts outside the CDR3, is AAGVIQSPRHLIKEKRETATLKCYPIPRHDTVYWYQQGPGQDPQFLISFYEKMQSDKGSIPDRFSAQQFSDYHSELNMSSLELGDSALYFCASSSQPFYEQYFGPGTRLTVT.

This rearrangement joins TRBV19 to TRBJ2-7; no clear D. The last part of the DNA fits TRBJ2-5 better; the J call may be wrong. The germline V gene encodes CDR1 LNHDA and CDR2 SQIVND (reference sequence). This CDR3 has 16 residues. CDR3 DNA: TGTGCCAGTAGCCTCAAATCGGTCCTCCAGAAGGAGACCCAGTACTTC. It yields the protein CASSLKSVLQKETQYF.

This clonotype came up once. This chain joins TRBV6-1 and TRBJ2-1; D unresolved. The germline V gene encodes CDR1 MNHNS and CDR2 SASEGT. The CDR3 spans 16 residues. The V and J ends lost 5 bases and 3 bases respectively, with 17 bases between them. This chain's CDR3 is CASSPYRGGGYNEQFF. The CDR3 bases are TGTGCCAGCAGTCCCTACCGAGGTGGTGGCTACAATGAGCAGTTCTTC.

This rearrangement joins TRBV20-1 to TRBJ1-5; D unresolved. The V gene lost 0 bases and the J gene lost 11 bases, with 23 bases spanning the gap. Germline CDR1 and CDR2: DFQATT and SNEGSKA (reference sequence). This CDR3 spans 16 amino acids. CDR3 sequence (DNA): TGCAGTGCTAGAGATGGTCGGACTCAGTACCAAGAGACCCAGCATTTT. The encoded protein is CSARDGRTQYQETQHF.

V gene TRBV7-6 combines with J gene TRBJ2-7; perhaps TRBD2 as D (6 bases). Trimming took 2 bases from V and 1 from J, leaving 12 bases between them. The CDR3 has 15 amino acids. Germline V gives CDR1 SGHVS, CDR2 FNYEAQ. CDR3: CASSLLEGGSYEQYF. For the CDR3, the DNA is TGTGCCAGCAGCTTATTGGAGGGTGGGTCCTACGAGCAGTACTTC. The full variable domain, completed using reference TRBV7-6 and TRBJ2-7, is GAGVSQSPRYKVTKRGQDVALRCDPISGHVSLYWYRQALGQGPEFLTYFNYEAQQDKSGLPNDRFSAERPEGSISTLTIQRTEQRDSAMYRCASSLLEGGSYEQYFGPGTRLTVT.

The genes are TRBV6-1 and TRBJ2-1, with D perhaps TRBD2 (6 bases). V dropped 4 bases and J dropped 6 bases, with 13 bases sitting between them. This CDR3 is built from 14 residues. Looked up from germline, CDR1 is MNHNS and CDR2 is SASEGT. In DNA, the CDR3 is TGTGCCAGCAGTGCCTCAGGACTAATCAATGAGCAGTTCTTC. Encoded protein: CASSASGLINEQFF.

V is TRBV6-1 and J is TRBJ2-3; 9 bases line up with TRBD1. Trimming cost V 7 bases and J 6 bases; bases outside gene matches: 8. The CDR3 runs to 14 residues. The germline gives CDR1 MNHNS, CDR2 SASEGT. CDR3 residues: CASTGTGPLDTQYF. CDR3 sequence (DNA): TGTGCCAGCACCGGGACAGGGCCCCTGGATACGCAGTATTTT.